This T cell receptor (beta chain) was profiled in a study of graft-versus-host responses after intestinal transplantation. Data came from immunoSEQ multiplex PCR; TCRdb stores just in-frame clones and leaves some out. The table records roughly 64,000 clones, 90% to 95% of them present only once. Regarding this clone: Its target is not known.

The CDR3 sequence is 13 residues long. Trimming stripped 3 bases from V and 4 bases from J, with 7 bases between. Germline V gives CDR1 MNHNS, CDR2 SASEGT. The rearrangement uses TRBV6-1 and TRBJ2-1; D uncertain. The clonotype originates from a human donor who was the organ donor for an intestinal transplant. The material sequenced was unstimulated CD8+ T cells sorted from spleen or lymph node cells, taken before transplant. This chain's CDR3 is CASSDTSYNEQFF. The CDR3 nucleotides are TGTGCCAGCAGTGACACAAGTTACAATGAGCAGTTCTTC.